Listed below are T cell receptor beta chains from one sample, sequenced in a study of glioma-infiltrating T cells after dendritic cell vaccination. Clones were sequenced by immunoSEQ multiplex PCR, and TCRdb holds only the in-frame ones, with some missing. The table shows about 100,000 clones, with approximately 81% occurring only once. The source was blood, collected before dendritic cell vaccination. The receptor set was obtained from a human donor with glioblastoma. The conserved cysteine and the conserved F or W are not part of the CDR3 here. Fields, in order: J gene, V gene, D gene, CDR3 protein. D genes are given only for firm matches.

J gene: TRBJ1-1; V gene: TRBV7-9; D gene: TRBD1; CDR3 protein: ASSSIQGSNTEAF
J gene: TRBJ1-1; V gene: TRBV6-6; D gene: TRBD1; CDR3 protein: ASRQTGTLNTEAF
J gene: TRBJ2-2; V gene: TRBV30; D gene: .; CDR3 protein: AWSARGHAFTGELF
J gene: TRBJ1-2; V gene: TRBV5-1; D gene: .; CDR3 protein: ASSLRQGPFPHGYT
J gene: TRBJ1-5; V gene: TRBV4-1; D gene: .; CDR3 protein: ASSQVQAKSNQPQH
J gene: TRBJ1-6; V gene: TRBV27; D gene: TRBD1; CDR3 protein: ASTPDRGLFNSPLH
J gene: TRBJ2-5; V gene: TRBV7-7; D gene: .; CDR3 protein: ASSLGGEETQY
J gene: TRBJ2-2; V gene: TRBV19; D gene: .; CDR3 protein: ASSGRQKNTGELF
J gene: TRBJ2-5; V gene: TRBV5-1; D gene: TRBD2; CDR3 protein: ASSLASGLRETQY
J gene: TRBJ2-1; V gene: TRBV10-3; D gene: TRBD2; CDR3 protein: AIRKDASGNYEQF
J gene: TRBJ2-7; V gene: TRBV10-1; D gene: .; CDR3 protein: ASSAVKLGADEQY
J gene: TRBJ1-6; V gene: TRBV5-1; D gene: TRBD1; CDR3 protein: ASSVTGGQNSPLH
J gene: TRBJ1-1; V gene: TRBV28; D gene: TRBD1; CDR3 protein: ASSPGTGGGHQAF
J gene: TRBJ2-1; V gene: TRBV5-4; D gene: TRBD2; CDR3 protein: ASSLGGSNYNEQF
J gene: TRBJ1-4; V gene: TRBV5-4; D gene: .; CDR3 protein: ASSRGGQLATNEKLF
J gene: TRBJ1-1; V gene: TRBV5-1; D gene: TRBD1; CDR3 protein: ASSDGDRGRAF
J gene: TRBJ2-7; V gene: TRBV5-1; D gene: .; CDR3 protein: ASSLQGWTYEQY
J gene: TRBJ2-7; V gene: TRBV5-1; D gene: TRBD2; CDR3 protein: ASRPGLAGVEQY
J gene: TRBJ2-7; V gene: TRBV21-1; D gene: .; CDR3 protein: ASSTSGVGEQY
J gene: TRBJ2-7; V gene: TRBV11-2; D gene: TRBD1; CDR3 protein: ASTKDRTNPNEQY
J gene: TRBJ2-3; V gene: TRBV19; D gene: TRBD2; CDR3 protein: ASSVRLAGGADTQY
J gene: TRBJ2-3; V gene: TRBV15; D gene: TRBD1; CDR3 protein: ATSRPGQGLDTQY
J gene: TRBJ2-1; V gene: TRBV5-1; D gene: .; CDR3 protein: ASSGVLEQF
J gene: TRBJ2-4; V gene: TRBV30; D gene: .; CDR3 protein: ARSGFGAAKNIQY
J gene: TRBJ1-2; V gene: TRBV5-1; D gene: .; CDR3 protein: ASSLDGYGYT
J gene: TRBJ2-1; V gene: TRBV29-1; D gene: .; CDR3 protein: SACLLVGYNEQF
J gene: TRBJ2-2; V gene: TRBV6-5; D gene: .; CDR3 protein: ASSPWARDTGELF
J gene: TRBJ1-1; V gene: TRBV18; D gene: TRBD1; CDR3 protein: ASSPGQRFGEAF
J gene: TRBJ2-1; V gene: TRBV5-1; D gene: TRBD2; CDR3 protein: ASNSGRAKGYNEQF
J gene: TRBJ2-3; V gene: TRBV19; D gene: TRBD2; CDR3 protein: ASSILGSGGGTDTQY
J gene: TRBJ2-7; V gene: TRBV5-1; D gene: TRBD1; CDR3 protein: ASSVGTGISYEQY
J gene: TRBJ2-7; V gene: TRBV30; D gene: .; CDR3 protein: AWSVLGGRSYEQY
J gene: TRBJ2-1; V gene: TRBV6-5; D gene: TRBD2; CDR3 protein: ASIGRGSLNEQF
J gene: TRBJ1-2; V gene: TRBV19; D gene: .; CDR3 protein: ASSIEDSPYSYGYT
J gene: TRBJ2-1; V gene: TRBV4-1; D gene: TRBD2; CDR3 protein: ASSRTSGATYNEQF
J gene: TRBJ2-4; V gene: TRBV2; D gene: TRBD1; CDR3 protein: ASGQGAPNIQY
J gene: TRBJ1-2; V gene: TRBV9; D gene: TRBD1; CDR3 protein: ASSAGAGQGNYGYT
J gene: TRBJ2-7; V gene: TRBV27; D gene: TRBD1; CDR3 protein: ASGDSLTYEQY
J gene: TRBJ2-1; V gene: TRBV28; D gene: .; CDR3 protein: ASTFFNEQF
J gene: TRBJ1-6; V gene: TRBV9; D gene: TRBD1; CDR3 protein: ASSVGQENSPLH
J gene: TRBJ1-1; V gene: TRBV6-6; D gene: .; CDR3 protein: ASIPGQKITEAF
J gene: TRBJ2-7; V gene: TRBV19; D gene: TRBD2; CDR3 protein: ASSLGTSGSYEQY
J gene: TRBJ1-5; V gene: TRBV6-1; D gene: .; CDR3 protein: ASIATTASDQPQH